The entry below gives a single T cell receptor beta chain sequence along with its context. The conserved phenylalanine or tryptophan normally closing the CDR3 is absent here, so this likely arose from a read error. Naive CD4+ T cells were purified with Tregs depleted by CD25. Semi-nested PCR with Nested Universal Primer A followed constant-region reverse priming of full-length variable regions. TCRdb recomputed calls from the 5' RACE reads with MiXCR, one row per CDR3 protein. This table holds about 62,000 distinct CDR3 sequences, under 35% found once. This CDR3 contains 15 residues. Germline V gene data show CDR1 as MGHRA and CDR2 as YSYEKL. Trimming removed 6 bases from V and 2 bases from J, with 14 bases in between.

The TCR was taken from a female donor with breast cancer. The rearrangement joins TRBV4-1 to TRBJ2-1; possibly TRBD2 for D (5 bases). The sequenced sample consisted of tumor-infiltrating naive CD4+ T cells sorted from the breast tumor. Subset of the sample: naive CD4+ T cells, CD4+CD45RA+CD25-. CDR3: CASRPWAGPYNEQFL. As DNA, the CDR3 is TGCGCCAGCAGACCTTGGGCGGGCCCCTACAATGAGCAGTTCCTC.